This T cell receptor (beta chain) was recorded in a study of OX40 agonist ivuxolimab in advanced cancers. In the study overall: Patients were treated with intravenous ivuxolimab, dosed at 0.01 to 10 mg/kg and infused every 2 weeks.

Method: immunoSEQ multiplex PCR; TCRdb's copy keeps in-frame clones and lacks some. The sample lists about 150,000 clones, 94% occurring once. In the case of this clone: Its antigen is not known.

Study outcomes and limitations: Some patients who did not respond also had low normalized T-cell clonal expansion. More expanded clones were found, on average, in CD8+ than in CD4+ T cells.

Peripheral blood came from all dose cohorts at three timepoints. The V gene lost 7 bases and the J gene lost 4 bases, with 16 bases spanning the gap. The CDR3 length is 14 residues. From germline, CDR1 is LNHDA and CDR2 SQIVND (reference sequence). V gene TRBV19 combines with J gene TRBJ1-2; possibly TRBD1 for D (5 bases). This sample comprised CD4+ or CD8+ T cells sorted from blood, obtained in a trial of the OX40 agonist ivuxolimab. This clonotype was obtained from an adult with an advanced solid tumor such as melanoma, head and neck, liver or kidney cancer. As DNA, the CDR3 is TGTGCCAGTAATTCTAGGACGGGGACCTATGGCTACACCTTC. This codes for CASNSRTGTYGYTF.